The 17 T cell receptor beta chains in this list originate from one sample, sequenced in a study of blood T cell repertoires in COVID-19. Clones were read by immunoSEQ multiplex PCR, and TCRdb kept only the in-frame ones, dropping some. The sample records 650,000 to 800,000 clones, over 80% being singletons. The sample comprised peripheral blood. The receptor set was obtained from a woman between 18 and 30 years old with acute or convalescent COVID-19.

The chain joins TRBV28 to TRBJ1-1; 11 bases match TRBD1. Germline V lookup: CDR1 MDHEN, CDR2 SYDVKM. The CDR3 covers 15 residues. The junction had 4 bases not matched to a gene; V was cut back by 6 bases and J by 1 base. The CDR3 coding sequence is TGTGCCAGCAGCGGACAGGGGGCAGGGAACACTGAAGCTTTCTTT. This gives the protein CASSGQGAGNTEAFF. The complete variable domain, with remaining parts taken from reference TRBV28 and TRBJ1-1, reads DVKVTQSSRYLVKRTGEKVFLECVQDMDHENMFWYRQDPGLGLRLIYFSYDVKMKEKGDIPEGYSVSREKKERFSLILESASTNQTSMYLCASSGQGAGNTEAFFGQGTRLTVV.

This sequence joins TRBV11-2 and TRBJ2-7, with TRBD2 as a possible D gene (5 bases). Per germline, CDR1 SGHAT and CDR2 FQNNGV. Trimming shortened V by 0 bases and J by 2 bases, and 11 bases separated the two germline ends. The CDR3 length is 15 residues. CDR3 nucleotides: TGTGCCAGCAGCTTAGATCCCTCCGGGGCCTACGAGCAGTACTTC. Its protein product is CASSLDPSGAYEQYF.

The DNA of the CDR3 is TGTGCCAGCAGCCTACCCGGGACAGGGGCATCCGACTGGGATAACTATGGCTACACCTTC. Its protein product is CASSLPGTGASDWDNYGYTF. J is TRBJ1-2 and V is TRBV5-4; the match to TRBD1 covers 10 bases. The CDR3 runs 20 residues. V shed 4 bases, J shed 1 base, and the junction held 19 bases outside the gene matches. Germline V lookup: CDR1 SGHNT, CDR2 YYREEE (reference sequence).

The CDR3 is CASRGDRGRAEAFF. The CDR3 region has the DNA TGTGCCAGTAGGGGGGACAGGGGAAGGGCTGAAGCTTTCTTT. The rearrangement links TRBV19 to TRBJ1-1, with 10 nucleotides matching TRBD1. Germline V lookup: CDR1 LNHDA, CDR2 SQIVND (reference sequence). This CDR3 is 14 amino acids long. Trimming at V came to 6 bases and at J to 6 bases, leaving 7 bases not matched to a gene. The full variable domain, with the rest looked up from reference TRBV19 and TRBJ1-1, is DGGITQSPKYLFRKEGQNVTLSCEQNLNHDAMYWYRQDPGQGLRLIYYSQIVNDFQKGDIAEGYSVSREKKESFPLTVTSAQKNPTAFYLCASRGDRGRAEAFFGQGTRLTVV.

The rearrangement joins TRBV30 to TRBJ1-6, with TRBD1 matching 8 bases. With 0 bases clipped from V and 14 bases from J, the junction kept 9 bases outside the gene matches. Germline lookup yields CDR1 GTSNPN and CDR2 SVGIG (reference sequence). CDR3 size: 14 residues. The CDR3 loop reads CAWSVSGQGITLHF. For the CDR3, the DNA is TGTGCCTGGAGTGTTTCAGGACAGGGCATAACCCTCCACTTT.

The rearrangement joins TRBV12-3 or TRBV12-4 to TRBJ1-6; no definite D call. The CDR3 covers 12 residues. Trimming cost V 5 bases and J 14 bases, with 13 bases left between them. The CDR3 DNA sequence: TGTGCCAGCAGTCCCGCCGGGGTCACCCTCCACTTT. This gives the protein CASSPAGVTLHF.

V and J are TRBV6-2 or TRBV6-3 and TRBJ2-7; a weak D match, TRBD2 (6 bases). The CDR3 runs to 16 residues. V was clipped by 5 bases and J by 2 bases, with 19 bases between them. The germline V gene encodes CDR1 MNHEY and CDR2 SVGEGT. CDR3 protein: CASSVTTSSSPYEQYF. The CDR3 DNA reads as TGTGCCAGCAGTGTAACGACTAGTAGTTCTCCCTACGAGCAGTACTTC.

DNA for the CDR3: TGTGCCTGGAGTGTAACAGGACAGGGCTATGGCTACACCTTC. The encoded protein is CAWSVTGQGYGYTF. The J gene is TRBJ1-2, the V gene TRBV30; 8 bases fit TRBD1. CDR3 length: 14 amino acids. Germline values: CDR1 GTSNPN, CDR2 SVGIG (reference sequence). With 0 bases clipped from V and 4 bases from J, the junction kept 4 bases outside the gene matches.

The rearrangement uses TRBV3-1 (or the pseudogene TRBV3-2) and TRBJ1-2, with D perhaps TRBD1 (5 bases). V lost 4 bases to trimming and J lost 7 bases, with 16 bases between them. CDR3 length equals 14 residues. Germline loops: CDR1 LGHDT, CDR2 YNNKEL (reference sequence). The chain's CDR3 is CASSPGGGGRGYTF. The CDR3 DNA sequence: TGTGCCAGCAGCCCGGGGGGTGGCGGTCGTGGCTACACCTTC.

The J gene is TRBJ2-1, the V gene TRBV13; possibly TRBD2 for D (6 bases). The CDR3 has 16 residues. V lost 0 bases to trimming and J lost 7 bases, with 16 bases between them. Looked up from germline, CDR1 is PRHDT and CDR2 is FYEKMQ (reference sequence). Here the CDR3 reads CASSLGQDYLGNEQFF. The DNA of the CDR3 is TGTGCCAGCAGCTTAGGGCAGGACTATTTGGGGAATGAGCAGTTCTTC.

V usage is TRBV6-5 and J usage is TRBJ2-3; TRBD1 matches 10 bases. Germline CDR1 MNHEY, CDR2 SVGAGI. This CDR3 spans 15 amino acids. With 6 bases clipped from V and 2 bases from J, the junction kept 5 bases outside the gene matches. This CDR3 is CASRSGTGDTDTQYF. In DNA, the CDR3 is TGTGCCAGCAGATCCGGGACAGGGGACACAGATACGCAGTATTTT.

V and J are TRBV30 and TRBJ1-4; TRBD1 is a possible D gene (5 bases). The germline V gene encodes CDR1 GTSNPN and CDR2 SVGIG (reference sequence). The CDR3 sequence is 14 residues long. V lost 2 bases, J lost 8 bases, and 15 bases lay in between. The CDR3 region is CAWSPGTGGEKLFF. Written as DNA, the CDR3 is TGTGCCTGGAGTCCCGGGACTGGTGGGGAAAAACTGTTTTTT.

The V and J genes are TRBV7-2 and TRBJ2-7; D might be TRBD2 (5 bases). The CDR3 has 15 amino acids. Germline CDR1 reads SGHTA; CDR2 reads FQGNSA. Deletions cut 2 bases from V and 4 bases from J, with 15 bases between. CDR3 DNA: TGTGCCAGCAGCTTACCCGGGCGGAGGACTTACGAGCAGTACTTC. Translating gives CASSLPGRRTYEQYF.

This clone has more than one count but fewer than ten. The rearrangement links TRBV6-5 to TRBJ1-1, with D perhaps TRBD1 (6 bases). This CDR3 comprises 14 residues. The germline V gene has CDR1 MNHEY and CDR2 SVGAGI. The ends were cut back, 7 bases at V and 4 bases at J, with 16 bases in the middle. CDR3 region: CASIVGRGGTEAFF. CDR3 sequence (DNA): TGTGCCAGCATTGTCGGGAGGGGGGGCACTGAAGCTTTCTTT.

This chain joins TRBV5-1 and TRBJ2-3, with TRBD2 matching 12 bases. Looked up from germline, CDR1 is SGHRS and CDR2 is YFSETQ. The V and J ends lost 3 bases and 2 bases, in that order; junction bases with no gene match: 7. The CDR3 is 17 residues long. The CDR3 loop is CASSSGTSGPTTDTQYF. The CDR3 nucleotides are TGCGCCAGCAGCTCGGGGACTAGCGGGCCGACCACAGATACGCAGTATTTT.

This clone was seen once. J is TRBJ2-7 and V is TRBV6-1; D is unclear. This CDR3 spans 12 amino acids. Trimming cost V 0 bases and J 3 bases, with 3 bases left between them. Germline CDR1 and CDR2: MNHNS and SASEGT. In nucleotides, the CDR3 is TGTGCCAGCAGTGAAGCACACTACGAGCAGTACTTC. It codes for CASSEAHYEQYF.

The rearrangement links TRBV9 to TRBJ2-1, with 7 bases lining up with TRBD2. This CDR3 contains 15 residues. V gave up 3 bases and J gave up 3 bases; unmatched junction bases: 6. Looked up from germline, CDR1 is SGDLS and CDR2 is YYNGEE. The CDR3 sequence: CASSERGRDYNEQFF. The CDR3 DNA is TGTGCCAGCAGCGAGCGGGGCCGAGACTACAATGAGCAGTTCTTC.